This entry concerns a single TCR beta chain. The CDR3 has 13 amino acids. Per the germline V gene, CDR1 is KGHSH and CDR2 is LQKENI. The V end lost 6 bases, the J end lost 5 bases, and 14 bases lay between the germline ends. The sample belongs to a study of cytomegalovirus exposure and HLA in healthy donors. Using immunoSEQ multiplex PCR, the repertoire was profiled, and TCRdb retains in-frame clones only, with some absent. Of roughly 140,000 clones in the sample, 91% were seen once. The chain is built from TRBV18 and TRBJ2-7, with D unclear. The clonotype was recovered from a man younger than 35 in good health and CMV-seronegative. The sequenced sample consisted of PBMCs. This chain's CDR3 is CASSRSPIDEQYF. The CDR3 nucleotides read TGTGCCAGCTCCCGTTCGCCTATCGACGAGCAGTACTTC.